The clone carrying this T cell receptor beta chain is identified as medium-sized from frequency. Its antigen is as yet unknown. The germline V gene encodes CDR1 SGHVS and CDR2 FNYEAQ. The CDR3 is 16 residues long. TRB amplification used approximately 0.25 ug of peripheral blood genomic DNA. This entry is derived from a study of T cell clusters in autoimmune cytopenias. Points from the study as a whole: TRB repertoire shifts in secondary cytopenia and chronic lymphocytic leukemia mostly reflected lymphoma, not autoimmunity.

One tube held mixed TRB-A and TRB-B primer pools for touch-down PCR. No DNA is given; TCRdb re-called the multiplex PCR reads and lists each CDR3 protein once. The table for this sample gives around 2,000 distinct CDR3 sequences. J is TRBJ2-1 and V is TRBV7-6. What was sequenced was peripheral blood. The sequence derives from a human donor with an autoimmune cytopenia, with autoimmune hepatitis or in good health (not recorded which). The CDR3 spells CASSPNAGVGSNEQFF.